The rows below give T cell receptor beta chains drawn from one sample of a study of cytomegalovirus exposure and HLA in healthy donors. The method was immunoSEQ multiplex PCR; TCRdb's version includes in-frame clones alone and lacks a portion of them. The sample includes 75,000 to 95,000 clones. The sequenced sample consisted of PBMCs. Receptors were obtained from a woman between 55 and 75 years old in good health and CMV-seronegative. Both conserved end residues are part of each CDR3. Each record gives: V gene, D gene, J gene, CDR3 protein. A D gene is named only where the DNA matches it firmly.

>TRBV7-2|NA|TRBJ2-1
CASSFVMGGGEQFF
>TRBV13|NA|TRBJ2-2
CASSFRAVNTGELFF
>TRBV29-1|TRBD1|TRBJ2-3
CSVVGTGFTDTQYF
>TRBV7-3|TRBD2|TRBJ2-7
CASSPGLAGHEQYF
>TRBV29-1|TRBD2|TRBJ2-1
CSVEVGLAGESEQFF
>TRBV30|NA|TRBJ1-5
CAWSQGYGPQHF
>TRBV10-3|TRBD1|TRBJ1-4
CAIRGQENEKLFF
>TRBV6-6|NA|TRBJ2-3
CASTPRQDTQYF
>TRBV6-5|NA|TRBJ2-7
CASSYGAGGSHEQYF
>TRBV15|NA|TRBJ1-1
CATRPGETEAFF
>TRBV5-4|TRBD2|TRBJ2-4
CASSKGLAGAAGGDF
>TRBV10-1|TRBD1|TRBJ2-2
CASSPGTASTGELFF
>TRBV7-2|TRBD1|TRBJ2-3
CASSWGQGADTQYF
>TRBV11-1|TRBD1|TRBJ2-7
CASSYGQGALAEQYF
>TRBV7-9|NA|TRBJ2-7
CASSPSQGYEQYF
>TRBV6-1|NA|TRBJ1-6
CATPRSGVRDSPLHF
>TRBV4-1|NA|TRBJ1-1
CASSQEVSTLSEAFF
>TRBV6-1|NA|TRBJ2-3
CAAGRESGTDTQYF